This T cell receptor beta chain came from a study of cytomegalovirus exposure and HLA in healthy donors. Study at large: Of approximately 400 genotyped donors, more than 70% clustered with self-reported Caucasian donors.

PCR was performed using 60 Vbeta and 13 Jbeta primers. Sequencing was performed with immunoSEQ multiplex PCR; in TCRdb, only in-frame clones are kept and a portion is missing. Of about 120,000 clones listed, around 78% were seen once; the top ten hold 2.5% to 3.5%. Whole-study findings and limits: Cytomegalovirus association was assigned to approximately 160 TCR beta chains. Productive status was seen about 90% or about 30% of the time for most TCR beta V segments in an earlier analysis.

CDR1 and CDR2 from the germline V gene are SNHLY and FYNNEI. This CDR3 is 13 amino acids long. V gave up 9 bases and J gave up 9 bases, with 18 bases separating them. A word on this clone: Antigen: not known.

The chain joins TRBV2 to TRBJ1-5; D is ambiguous. The sequenced sample consisted of PBMCs. The clonotype was recovered from a woman in her thirties in good health and CMV-seropositive. CDR3 coding DNA: TGTGCCAGTATCGGCGGTGCCAAAGGGCCCCAGCATTTT. Translation: CASIGGAKGPQHF.